These 21 T cell receptor beta chains came from one sample sequenced in a study of memory CD4+ T cells and cytomegalovirus serostatus. Single viable CD3+CD4+CD8-CD45RO+ cells were sorted as the memory CD4+ T cells. Here immunoSEQ multiplex PCR was the method, and the copy in TCRdb shows in-frame clones only, minus some. The table shows 55,000 or so clones, with around 82% occurring only once. Sequenced: memory CD4+ T cells from blood. These receptors originate from an adult in good health and CMV-seropositive.

This chain uses TRBV9 with TRBJ2-7, with 9 bases matching TRBD2. The CDR3 is 14 residues long. V was clipped by 4 bases and J by 7 bases; unmatched bases: 9. In germline, CDR1 is SGDLS, CDR2 YYNGEE. The CDR3 DNA sequence: TGTGCCAGCAGCTCCCTAGCGGGAAGGGGAGAGCAGTACTTC. Translating it yields CASSSLAGRGEQYF. The variable domain in full, completed from reference TRBV9 and TRBJ2-7, reads DSGVTQTPKHLITATGQRVTLRCSPRSGDLSVYWYQQSLDQGLQFLIQYYNGEERAKGNILERFSAQQFPDLHSELNLSSLELGDSALYFCASSSLAGRGEQYFGPGTRLTVT.

The chain has TRBV27 and TRBJ2-1, with 7 bases that match TRBD1. The J segment lost 2 bases and the V segment lost 10 bases, leaving 8 bases of the junction unmatched. Germline assignment: CDR1 MNHEY and CDR2 SMNVEV (reference sequence). CDR3 length: 14 amino acids. CDR3 coding DNA: TGTGCCACCCAACTTGACAGGGCCTACAATGAGCAGTTCTTC. Translating gives CATQLDRAYNEQFF.

V usage is TRBV7-2 and J usage is TRBJ1-3; D might be TRBD1 (6 bases). This CDR3 region has 15 residues. Trimming took off 1 base at V and 7 bases at J, with 14 bases between the two ends. Germline values: CDR1 SGHTA, CDR2 FQGNSA. In DNA, the CDR3 is TGTGCCAGCAGCTTAGGCGGGGGGGCGAGCAACACCATATATTTT. Its protein is CASSLGGGASNTIYF.

This clone has more than one count but fewer than ten. The rearrangement uses TRBV7-2 and TRBJ2-3; D is perhaps TRBD2 (5 bases). Germline V gives CDR1 SGHTA, CDR2 FQGNSA. The germline V and J ends were trimmed by 5 bases and 8 bases, with 17 bases remaining between them. This CDR3 spans 14 amino acids. CDR3 sequence (DNA): TGTGCCAGCAGCCCGGAAGGACTGGTTGGTACGCAGTATTTT. Its translation: CASSPEGLVGTQYF.

With respect to this clone: At one end, the junction sequence differs from germline, possibly due to a read error. The genes are TRBV20-1 and TRBJ2-4; 14 bases are shared with TRBD2. Germline V gives CDR1 DFQATT, CDR2 SNEGSKA (reference sequence). The CDR3 has 11 residues. CDR3 nucleotides: TGCAGTGCTAAGACTAGCGGGAGGGCAGCCTTC. Encoded protein: CSAKTSGRAAF.

This chain links TRBV5-1 with TRBJ1-1; D is uncertain. The CDR3 extends over 15 amino acids. The V end lost 0 bases, the J end lost 1 base, and 10 bases lay between the germline ends. Germline CDR1 is SGHRS and CDR2 is YFSETQ. The CDR3 DNA is TGCGCCAGCAGCTTGGGTTATCAGGCGAACACTGAAGCTTTCTTT. Its translation is CASSLGYQANTEAFF.

The chain combines TRBV19 with TRBJ1-5; D is undetermined. Trimming took 6 bases from V and 4 from J, leaving 10 bases between them. This CDR3 has 13 residues. The germline V gene encodes CDR1 LNHDA and CDR2 SQIVND (reference sequence). CDR3 in amino acids: CASSPRENQPQHF. The CDR3 DNA reads TGTGCCAGTAGCCCTCGGGAGAATCAGCCCCAGCATTTT.

The chain couples TRBV18 to TRBJ1-1; D gene unclear. The V and J ends lost 0 bases and 1 base respectively, with 9 bases between them. Germline values: CDR1 KGHSH, CDR2 LQKENI. The CDR3 sequence is 15 residues long. CDR3 sequence reads: CASSPPTVGNTEAFF. In DNA, the CDR3 is TGTGCCAGCTCACCACCTACAGTGGGGAACACTGAAGCTTTCTTT.

This chain joins TRBV4-3 and TRBJ2-2; no firm D call. The V end lost 1 base, the J end lost 6 bases, and 12 bases lay between the germline ends. Germline CDR1 is LGHNA and CDR2 is YSLEER. There are 15 residues in the CDR3. The CDR3 bases are TGCGCCAGCAGCCAAGTAAGGGCGAAGGCCGGGGAGCTGTTTTTT. Translating gives CASSQVRAKAGELFF.

DNA of the CDR3: TGTGCCAGTAGTGTTTTGGGGATGGGAAGCAATCAGCCCCAGCATTTT. Translation: CASSVLGMGSNQPQHF. The chain employs TRBV19 and TRBJ1-5, with D unresolved. The germline CDR1 and CDR2 sequences are LNHDA and SQIVND (reference sequence). The CDR3 spans 16 residues. Between the trimmed V and J ends, which lost 5 bases and 1 base, there was a span of 15 bases.

This chain links TRBV5-1 with TRBJ2-3; 7 bases fit TRBD1. The V gene's germline CDR1 is SGHRS and CDR2 YFSETQ. This CDR3 has 14 amino acids. V lost 1 base to trimming and J lost 3 bases; unmatched junction nucleotides: 2. The CDR3 loop reads CASSLNRGTDTQYF. The DNA for the CDR3 is TGCGCCAGCAGCTTGAACAGGGGAACAGATACGCAGTATTTT.

The chain has TRBV19 and TRBJ2-2, with TRBD1 as a possible D gene (5 bases). The V and J ends lost 3 bases and 6 bases respectively, with 11 bases between them. The germline gives CDR1 LNHDA, CDR2 SQIVND (reference sequence). The CDR3 is made up of 14 amino acids. The CDR3 is CASSIQGSAGELFF. The CDR3, as DNA: TGTGCCAGTAGTATTCAGGGATCGGCCGGGGAGCTGTTTTTT.

V is TRBV12-5 and J is TRBJ2-5; D may correspond to TRBD1 or TRBD2 (7 bases each). The germline gives CDR1 LGHNT, CDR2 FRNRAP. The V gene lost 3 bases and the J gene lost 7 bases, with 12 bases spanning the gap. This CDR3 comprises 13 residues. The CDR3 DNA is TGTGCTAGTGGTTTTACAGGGGAGGGGACCCAGTACTTC. It codes for CASGFTGEGTQYF.

This clone came up once. The gene calls are TRBV6-4 and TRBJ2-1, with D unresolved. Germline V lookup: CDR1 MRHNA, CDR2 SNTAGT. Trimming shortened V by 0 bases and J by 9 bases, and 9 bases separated the two germline ends. The CDR3 runs to 13 residues. CDR3 sequence (DNA): TGTGCCAGCAGTGACTCTCCGTTGGGTGAGCAGTTCTTC. Its protein product is CASSDSPLGEQFF.

This clone has only one observation. The V and J genes are TRBV2 and TRBJ1-2; no clear D gene. Germline V gene sequence: CDR1 SNHLY, CDR2 FYNNEI. V was shortened by 5 bases and J by 0 bases, with 7 bases between the two germline ends. CDR3 length: 13 residues. As DNA, the CDR3 is TGTGCCAGCAGTCCCGGCCCTAACTATGGCTACACCTTC. It codes for CASSPGPNYGYTF.

The rearrangement joins TRBV4-1 to TRBJ1-5; 7 nucleotides align to TRBD1. The germline gives CDR1 MGHRA, CDR2 YSYEKL. The CDR3 consists of 17 residues. The V gene end was trimmed by 2 bases and the J gene end by 4 bases; junction bases not matched to a gene: 11. The CDR3 loop is CASSQNPSQGLNQPQHF. DNA of the CDR3: TGCGCCAGCAGCCAAAATCCGTCACAGGGGCTTAATCAGCCCCAGCATTTT.

V usage is TRBV12-5 and J usage is TRBJ2-7; D is possibly TRBD1 (5 bases). This CDR3 contains 12 residues. V gave up 3 bases and J gave up 2 bases, with 5 bases separating them. CDR1 is LGHNT and CDR2 is FRNRAP in the germline V gene. CDR3 nucleotides: TGTGCTAGTGGTTTACAGGCCTACGAGCAGTACTTC. This gives the protein CASGLQAYEQYF. The entire variable domain, with the rest obtained from reference TRBV12-5 and TRBJ2-7, is as follows: DARVTQTPRHKVTEMGQEVTMRCQPILGHNTVFWYRQTMMQGLELLAYFRNRAPLDDSGMPKDRFSAEMPDATLATLKIQPSEPRDSAVYFCASGLQAYEQYFGPGTRLTVT.

The CDR3 here is CASSFLAGGRNEQFF. CDR3 DNA: TGTGCCAGCAGTTTCCTCGCGGGGGGGCGAAATGAGCAGTTCTTC. The chain employs TRBV6-5 and TRBJ2-1, with 9 nucleotides matching TRBD2. CDR1 is MNHEY, CDR2 SVGAGI, per germline. Trimming removed 4 bases from V and 7 bases from J; junction bases left unmatched: 8. The CDR3 runs 15 residues.

The chain is built from TRBV6-1 and TRBJ2-7; D remains ambiguous. Trimming stripped 1 base from V and 8 bases from J, with 9 bases between. The germline gives CDR1 MNHNS, CDR2 SASEGT. CDR3 length equals 12 residues. In DNA form, the CDR3 reads TGTGCCAGCAGTGAAGGGTATGGGCAGCAGTACTTC. Translation: CASSEGYGQQYF.

The genes are TRBV6-6 and TRBJ2-4, with 10 bases lining up with TRBD2. Germline CDR1 is MNHNY and CDR2 is SVGAGI (reference sequence). V was pared by 2 bases and J by 6 bases, with 4 bases of the junction left unmatched. The CDR3 loop spans 15 amino acids. CDR3 sequence reads: CASSYQAGGPNIQYF. The CDR3 DNA reads TGTGCCAGCAGTTACCAAGCGGGGGGGCCAAACATTCAGTACTTC.

This rearrangement joins TRBV6-5 to TRBJ2-7, with 9 positions matching TRBD2. The CDR3 extends over 14 amino acids. The germline V gene encodes CDR1 MNHEY and CDR2 SVGAGI. Trimming cost V 8 bases and J 0 bases; bases outside gene matches: 5. In nucleotides, the CDR3 is TGTGCCAGCCGCGCTAGCGGGATCTCCTACGAGCAGTACTTC. Its translation: CASRASGISYEQYF.